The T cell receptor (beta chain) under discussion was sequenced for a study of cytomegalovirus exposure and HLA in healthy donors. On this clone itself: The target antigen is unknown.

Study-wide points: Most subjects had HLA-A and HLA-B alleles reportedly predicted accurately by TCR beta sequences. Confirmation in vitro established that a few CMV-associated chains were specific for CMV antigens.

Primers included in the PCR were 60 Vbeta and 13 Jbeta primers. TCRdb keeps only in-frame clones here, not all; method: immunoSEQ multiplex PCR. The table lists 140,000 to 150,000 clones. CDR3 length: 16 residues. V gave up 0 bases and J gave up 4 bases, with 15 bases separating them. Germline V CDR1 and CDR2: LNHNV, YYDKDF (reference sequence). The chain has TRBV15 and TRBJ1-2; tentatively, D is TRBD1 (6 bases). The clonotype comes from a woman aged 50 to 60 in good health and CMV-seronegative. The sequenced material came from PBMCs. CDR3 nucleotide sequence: TGTGCCACCAGCAGAGATTTGATGGTAGGGGGCTATGGCTACACCTTC. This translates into CATSRDLMVGGYGYTF.